This is a list of T cell receptor beta chains from one sample in a study of Ad26.COV2.S vaccination and SARS-CoV-2 variants. Clones were read by immunoSEQ multiplex PCR, and TCRdb kept only the in-frame ones, dropping some. The data show about 400,000 clones, approximately 90% seen once. Source: peripheral blood, taken in a trial of Ad26.COV2.S vaccine versus placebo. The receptors were sampled from a person aged 18-65 years who received the Ad26.COV2.S COVID-19 vaccine or a placebo. CDR3s include the opening cysteine and the closing phenylalanine or tryptophan. A D gene is named only where the DNA matches it firmly. Clone sizes are given selectively: once, few, many, or a class where the clone is expanded.

.	TRBJ2-5	.	TRBV2	TGTGCCAGCAGTGAAGGACAGCTTATGTACTTC	CASSEGQLMYF
.	TRBJ2-4	TRBD1	TRBV5-4	TGTGCCAGCACCCGGACAGGGGAAGCCAAAAACATTCAGTACTTC	CASTRTGEAKNIQYF
.	TRBJ1-2	.	TRBV12-3/TRBV12-4	TGTGCCAGCAGCCCGGGGGCCTATGGCTACACCTTC	CASSPGAYGYTF
.	TRBJ1-2	.	TRBV30	TGTGCCTGGACCACAGGGTTAAACTATGGCTACACCTTC	CAWTTGLNYGYTF
.	TRBJ2-1	.	TRBV5-1	TGCGCCAGCAGCTTGGCGGACAATGAGCAGTTCTTC	CASSLADNEQFF
.	TRBJ1-4	.	TRBV14	TGTGCCAGCAGCCCCCCCCTAGCAACTAATGAAAAACTGTTTTTT	CASSPPLATNEKLFF
.	TRBJ1-5	.	TRBV28	TGTGCCAGCAGTCTCCCCGTCGTGGGCAATCAGCCCCAGCATTTT	CASSLPVVGNQPQHF
.	TRBJ1-1	.	TRBV7-8	TGTGCCAGCAGCCTAACGGGAGGGGCGGTCGACACTGAAGCTTTCTTT	CASSLTGGAVDTEAFF
once	TRBJ1-5	TRBD1	TRBV7-8	TGTGCCAGCAGCTCCCCCCGGGCGGGACAGGGAGTAGATCAGCCCCAGCATTTT	CASSSPRAGQGVDQPQHF
.	TRBJ2-1	.	TRBV6-5	TGTGCCAGCAGTTACTATCGGGGAAATGAGCAGTTCTTC	CASSYYRGNEQFF
.	TRBJ2-3	TRBD2	TRBV7-2	TGTGCCAGCAGCTTTACTAGCGGGGGAACAGATACGCAGTATTTT	CASSFTSGGTDTQYF
.	TRBJ1-2	TRBD1	TRBV30	TGTGCCTGGGCCGGGACAGGGGCCCCTCGGTATGGCTACACCTTC	CAWAGTGAPRYGYTF
.	TRBJ1-1	.	TRBV27	TGTGCCAGCAGTCCAGGAGCCAACACTGAAGCTTTCTTT	CASSPGANTEAFF
.	TRBJ1-6	.	TRBV7-2	TGTGCCAGCAGCGTCGCTGGGCCGGGGAATTCACCCCTCCACTTT	CASSVAGPGNSPLHF
.	TRBJ2-6	.	TRBV18	TGTGCCAGCTCAAGGGGCTCTGGGGCCAACGTCCTGACTTTC	CASSRGSGANVLTF
.	TRBJ2-5	.	TRBV5-5	TGTGCCAGCAGCTTGGGCGGGGTTGAAGAGACCCAGTACTTC	CASSLGGVEETQYF
.	TRBJ2-7	TRBD1	TRBV4-1	TGCGCCAGCAGCGAAGGACAGGGCTTTAACTTCTTCGACGAGCAGTACTTC	CASSEGQGFNFFDEQYF
.	TRBJ1-4	.	TRBV18	TGTGCCAGCTCACATGACAGTGCAACTAATGAAAAACTGTTTTTT	CASSHDSATNEKLFF
.	TRBJ2-7	.	TRBV5-5	TGTGCCAGCAGCTTTACCAGAACCTACGAGCAGTACTTC	CASSFTRTYEQYF
.	TRBJ1-2	.	TRBV5-8	TGTGCCAGCAGGGACAGCTCCAGGAGGTATGGCTACACCTTC	CASRDSSRRYGYTF
once	TRBJ2-1	TRBD1	TRBV2	TGTGCCAGCAGGGTAGGGACAGGGGGCTATGAGCAGTTCTTC	CASRVGTGGYEQFF
.	TRBJ2-5	.	TRBV4-2	TGTGCCAGCAGCCAAGATTGGCAGGGGAGAGAGACCCAGTACTTC	CASSQDWQGRETQYF
few	TRBJ1-5	.	TRBV7-2	TGTGCCAGCAGCTACCGGGACAATCAGCCCCAGCATTTT	CASSYRDNQPQHF
.	TRBJ2-3	.	TRBV11-3	TGTGCCAGCAGCTTAAGGGTGGCTCCAGATACGCAGTATTTT	CASSLRVAPDTQYF
.	TRBJ1-2	.	TRBV25-1	TGTGCCAGCAGTGAAGGCAGCCCGAGAGGCTACACCTTC	CASSEGSPRGYTF
.	TRBJ1-2	TRBD1	TRBV5-1	TGCGCCAGCAGCCTAGGACAGGGGGCAAACTATGGCTACACCTTC	CASSLGQGANYGYTF
.	TRBJ2-7	.	TRBV3-1/TRBV3-2	TGTGCCAGCAGCCAAGATCTTAGTAGCGGCGAGCAGTACTTC	CASSQDLSSGEQYF
.	TRBJ1-2	.	TRBV7-8	TGTGCCAGCACTTTGAACCAGGGGATCTATGGCTACACCTTC	CASTLNQGIYGYTF